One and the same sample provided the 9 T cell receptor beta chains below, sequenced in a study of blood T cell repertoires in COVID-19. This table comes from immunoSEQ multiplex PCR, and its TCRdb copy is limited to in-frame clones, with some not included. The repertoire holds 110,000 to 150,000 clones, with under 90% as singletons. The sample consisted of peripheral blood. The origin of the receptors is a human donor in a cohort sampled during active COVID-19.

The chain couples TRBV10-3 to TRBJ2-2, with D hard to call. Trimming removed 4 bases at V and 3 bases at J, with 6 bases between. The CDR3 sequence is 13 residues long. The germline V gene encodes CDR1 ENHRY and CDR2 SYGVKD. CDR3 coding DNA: TGTGCCATCAGTGGTAGTGACACCGGGGAGCTGTTTTTT. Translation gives CAISGSDTGELFF.

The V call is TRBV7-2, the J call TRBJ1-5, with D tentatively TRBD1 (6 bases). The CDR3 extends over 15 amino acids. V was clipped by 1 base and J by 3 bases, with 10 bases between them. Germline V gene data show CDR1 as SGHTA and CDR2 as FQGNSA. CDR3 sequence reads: CASSLGRDTNQPQHF. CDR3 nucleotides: TGTGCCAGCAGCTTAGGCAGGGACACCAATCAGCCCCAGCATTTT.

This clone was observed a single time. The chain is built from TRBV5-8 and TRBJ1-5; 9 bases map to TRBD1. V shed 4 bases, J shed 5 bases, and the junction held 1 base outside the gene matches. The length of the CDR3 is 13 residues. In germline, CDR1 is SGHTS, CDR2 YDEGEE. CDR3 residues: CASSRTGDQPQHF. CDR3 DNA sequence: TGTGCCAGCAGCCGGACAGGGGATCAGCCCCAGCATTTT.

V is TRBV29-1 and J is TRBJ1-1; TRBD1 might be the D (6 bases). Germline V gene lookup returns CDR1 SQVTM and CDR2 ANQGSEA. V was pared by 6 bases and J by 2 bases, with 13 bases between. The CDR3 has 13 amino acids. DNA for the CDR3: TGCAGCGTATCCTGGACAGAAAACACTGAAGCTTTCTTT. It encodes CSVSWTENTEAFF.

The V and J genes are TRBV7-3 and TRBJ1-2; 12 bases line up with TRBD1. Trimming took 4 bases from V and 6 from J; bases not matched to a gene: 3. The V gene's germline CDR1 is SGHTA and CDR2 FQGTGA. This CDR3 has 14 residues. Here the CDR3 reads CASSSGTGGHGYTF. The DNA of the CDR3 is TGTGCCAGCAGCTCCGGGACAGGGGGCCATGGCTACACCTTC. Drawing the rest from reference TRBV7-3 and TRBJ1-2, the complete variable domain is GAGVSQTPSNKVTEKGKYVELRCDPISGHTALYWYRQSLGQGPEFLIYFQGTGAADDSGLPNDRFFAVRPEGSVSTLKIQRTERGDSAVYLCASSSGTGGHGYTFGSGTRLTVV.

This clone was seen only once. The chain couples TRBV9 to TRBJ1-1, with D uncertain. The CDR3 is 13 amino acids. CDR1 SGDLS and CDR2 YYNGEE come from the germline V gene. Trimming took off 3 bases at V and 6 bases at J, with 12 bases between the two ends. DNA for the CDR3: TGTGCCAGCAGCGCAAAGAGTTATTCTGAAGCTTTCTTT. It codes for CASSAKSYSEAFF.

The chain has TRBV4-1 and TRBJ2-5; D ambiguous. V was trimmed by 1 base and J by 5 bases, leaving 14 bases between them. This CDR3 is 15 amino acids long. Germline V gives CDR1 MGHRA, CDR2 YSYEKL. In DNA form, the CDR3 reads TGCGCCAGCAGCCAAGGTCTCCATCCCAGGGAGACCCAGTACTTC. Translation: CASSQGLHPRETQYF.

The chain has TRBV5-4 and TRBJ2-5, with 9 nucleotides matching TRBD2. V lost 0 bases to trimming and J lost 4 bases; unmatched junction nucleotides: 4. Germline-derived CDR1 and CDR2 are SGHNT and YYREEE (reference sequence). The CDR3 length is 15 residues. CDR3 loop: CASSLVGGGVETQYF. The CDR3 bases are TGTGCCAGCAGCTTGGTAGGCGGGGGGGTAGAGACCCAGTACTTC.

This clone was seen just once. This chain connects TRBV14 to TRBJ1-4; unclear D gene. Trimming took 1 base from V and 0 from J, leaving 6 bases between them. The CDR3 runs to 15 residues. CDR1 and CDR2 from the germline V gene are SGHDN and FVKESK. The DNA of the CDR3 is TGTGCCAGCAGCCAAGGTCTGTCAACTAATGAAAAACTGTTTTTT. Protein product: CASSQGLSTNEKLFF.